This TCR beta chain came from a study of OX40 agonist ivuxolimab in advanced cancers. Study-level background: Patients took ivuxolimab, an agonistic anti-OX40 (CD134) antibody. Study-wide findings and caveats: Partial responders at 0.1-3.0 mg/kg had among the lowest clonal expansion.

CDR1 is MDHEN, CDR2 SYDVKM, per germline. The CDR3 sequence is 15 residues long. Trimming took 2 bases from V and 5 from J, leaving 13 bases between them. TCRdb's copy holds only in-frame clones and misses some; the assay was immunoSEQ multiplex PCR. The table lists around 150,000 clones, about 93% of them singletons. This clone was seen a single time. Its specificity is not known. V is TRBV28 and J is TRBJ2-1, with TRBD2 as a possible D gene (6 bases). This receptor was identified in an adult with an advanced solid tumor such as melanoma, head and neck, liver or kidney cancer. The specimen was CD4+ or CD8+ T cells sorted from blood, collected in a trial of the OX40 agonist ivuxolimab. Here the CDR3 reads CASSLVRERNNEQFF. The CDR3 nucleotides are TGTGCCAGCAGTTTAGTTCGGGAGAGAAACAATGAGCAGTTCTTC.